This entry lists 25 T cell receptor beta chains sequenced from one sample in a study of glioma-infiltrating T cells after dendritic cell vaccination. This table comes from immunoSEQ multiplex PCR, and its TCRdb copy is limited to in-frame clones, with some not included. Of more than 85,000 clones detected, approximately 87% appear once; the ten largest clones hold roughly 2.9%. This sample comprised blood, obtained before dendritic cell vaccination. The receptor set was obtained from a human donor with glioblastoma.

V usage is TRBV19 and J usage is TRBJ2-5, with TRBD1 identical over 8 bases. There are 13 residues in the CDR3. J lost 5 bases, V lost 5 bases, and 4 bases had no gene match. From germline, CDR1 is LNHDA and CDR2 SQIVND (reference sequence). The CDR3 spells CASSSGQVETQYF. The CDR3 DNA reads TGTGCCAGTAGTTCGGGACAGGTGGAGACCCAGTACTTC.

Only a few counts were recorded for this clone. This chain connects TRBV4-2 to TRBJ1-1; 7 nucleotides match TRBD1. This CDR3 has 16 amino acids. Unmatched junction bases numbered 21, after V lost 7 bases and J lost 10 bases. From germline, CDR1 is LGHNA and CDR2 YNFKEQ. Here the CDR3 reads CASKPSKTSGGRPAFF. CDR3 nucleotide sequence: TGTGCCAGCAAACCTTCGAAAACCTCAGGGGGTAGACCAGCTTTCTTT.

V gene TRBV29-1 combines with J gene TRBJ2-5; the D gene is possibly TRBD2 (6 bases). CDR1 and CDR2 (germline): SQVTM, ANQGSEA. The CDR3 loop spans 14 amino acids. V was clipped by 4 bases and J by 0 bases, with 12 bases between them. CDR3 sequence reads: CSVAGVPYQETQYF. The CDR3 DNA is TGCAGCGTTGCGGGGGTCCCGTACCAAGAGACCCAGTACTTC.

This chain connects TRBV30 to TRBJ1-4; the D is unclear. V was trimmed by 2 bases and J by 8 bases, leaving 12 bases between them. Germline CDR1 GTSNPN, CDR2 SVGIG (reference sequence). This CDR3 comprises 13 residues. The CDR3 bases are TGTGCCTGGAGTCGACGGAAGGAGGAAAAACTGTTTTTT. Translated, it gives CAWSRRKEEKLFF. The whole variable domain, remainder taken from reference TRBV30 and TRBJ1-4, is SQTIHQWPATLVQPVGSPLSLECTVEGTSNPNLYWYRQAAGRGLQLLFYSVGIGQISSEVPQNLSASRPQDRQFILSSKKLLLSDSGFYLCAWSRRKEEKLFFGSGTQLSVL.

The V call is TRBV7-9, the J call TRBJ1-6; TRBD1 is a possible D gene (5 bases). V was trimmed by 1 base and J by 7 bases, leaving 8 bases between them. Germline lookup yields CDR1 SEHNR and CDR2 FQNEAQ (reference sequence). The CDR3 has 14 residues. The CDR3 DNA sequence: TGTGCCAGCAGCTTAGAGGCAGGGAATTCACCCCTCCACTTT. Translating it yields CASSLEAGNSPLHF.

This chain links TRBV2 with TRBJ2-7; D is unresolved. The CDR3 sequence is 14 residues long. Germline V gene data show CDR1 as SNHLY and CDR2 as FYNNEI. V was pared by 7 bases and J by 1 base, with 14 bases between. The CDR3 sequence: CASNRESGSYEQYF. In DNA, the CDR3 is TGTGCCAGCAACCGAGAGTCTGGTTCCTACGAGCAGTACTTC.

The chain combines TRBV5-1 with TRBJ1-1; no reliable D call. V was clipped by 2 bases and J by 3 bases, with 14 bases between them. The CDR3 covers 15 residues. Germline CDR1 reads SGHRS; CDR2 reads YFSETQ. The CDR3 DNA sequence: TGCGCCAGCAGCTTCCTACCGGTAGGAGACACTGAAGCTTTCTTT. This translates into CASSFLPVGDTEAFF.

The J gene is TRBJ2-3, the V gene TRBV5-4, with TRBD2 matching 7 bases. CDR1 SGHNT and CDR2 YYREEE come from the germline V gene (reference sequence). CDR3 length: 16 amino acids. V shed 0 bases, J shed 1 base, and the junction held 5 bases outside the gene matches. CDR3 coding DNA: TGTGCCAGCAGCTTGGGGCGGGAGAAGGGCACAGATACGCAGTATTTT. This encodes CASSLGREKGTDTQYF.

V gene TRBV5-1 combines with J gene TRBJ2-2, with D unresolved. V dropped 0 bases and J dropped 3 bases, with 9 bases sitting between them. The CDR3 extends over 15 amino acids. Looked up from germline, CDR1 is SGHRS and CDR2 is YFSETQ. Written as DNA, the CDR3 is TGCGCCAGCAGCTTGGACCCAGCGTACACCGGGGAGCTGTTTTTT. Protein: CASSLDPAYTGELFF.

The V gene is TRBV4-3, the J gene TRBJ2-1, with 15 bases aligning to TRBD2. The length of the CDR3 is 20 residues. J was trimmed by 10 bases and V by 3 bases; bases with no gene match: 19. Germline lookup yields CDR1 LGHNA and CDR2 YSLEER. The CDR3 region is CASSHHRTSGRERDEWEQFF. DNA of the CDR3: TGCGCCAGCAGCCATCATAGGACTAGCGGGAGGGAAAGGGATGAATGGGAGCAGTTCTTC.

This clone was observed a single time. The rearrangement uses TRBV11-2 and TRBJ1-6, with 8 bases that match TRBD1. With 5 bases clipped from V and 7 bases from J, the junction kept 10 bases outside the gene matches. This CDR3 contains 16 residues. The V gene's germline CDR1 is SGHAT and CDR2 FQNNGV. Here the CDR3 DNA reads TGTGCCAGCAGCCTCCATCAGGGGGCTGGGAATTCACCCCTCCACTTT. It encodes CASSLHQGAGNSPLHF.

The chain carries TRBV19 and TRBJ1-1, with a tentative D call TRBD1 (5 bases). Germline values: CDR1 LNHDA, CDR2 SQIVND (reference sequence). Trimming removed 5 bases from V and 1 base from J, with 11 bases in between. This CDR3 has 14 residues. CDR3 in DNA: TGTGCCAGTAGTCTACGACAGACGAACACTGAAGCTTTCTTT. Translating gives CASSLRQTNTEAFF.

The J gene is TRBJ2-7, the V gene TRBV29-1; 9 nucleotides agree with TRBD2. CDR1 and CDR2 from the germline V gene are SQVTM and ANQGSEA. J gave up 3 bases and V 4 bases, and 10 bases lay outside the gene matches. CDR3 length: 15 residues. The CDR3 region is CSVGTSAELSYEQYF. CDR3 nucleotides: TGCAGCGTTGGGACTAGCGCGGAACTTAGCTACGAGCAGTACTTC.

This rearrangement joins TRBV5-1 to TRBJ1-1, with D possibly TRBD1 on 5 matching bases. Trimming left V 4 bases short and J 1 base short, with 8 bases between. CDR1 SGHRS and CDR2 YFSETQ come from the germline V gene. This CDR3 comprises 13 residues. CDR3 residues: CASSATGNTEAFF. The CDR3 region has the DNA TGCGCCAGCAGCGCTACAGGGAACACTGAAGCTTTCTTT.

The rearrangement links TRBV5-8 to TRBJ2-7; D might be TRBD1 (6 bases). This CDR3 has 14 residues. V was clipped by 7 bases and J by 3 bases, with 17 bases between them. Germline V lookup: CDR1 SGHTS, CDR2 YDEGEE. CDR3 DNA sequence: TGTGCCAGCCTGTGGCAGGGGCGACTCTACGAGCAGTACTTC. Its translation is CASLWQGRLYEQYF.

CDR3 in DNA: TGTGCCATCAGTGAGCCTACCGTGGACAGGGGGTATGGCTACACCTTC. Its protein is CAISEPTVDRGYGYTF. The chain is built from TRBV10-3 and TRBJ1-2; TRBD1 aligns across 10 bases. Germline V CDR1 and CDR2: ENHRY, SYGVKD. The V gene end was trimmed by 2 bases and the J gene end by 5 bases; junction bases not matched to a gene: 8. This CDR3 spans 16 amino acids.

The V call is TRBV6-4, the J call TRBJ2-3, with D tentatively TRBD2 (6 bases). In germline, CDR1 is MRHNA, CDR2 SNTAGT. The V end lost 3 bases, the J end lost 3 bases, and 13 bases lay between the germline ends. This CDR3 spans 15 amino acids. The CDR3 loop reads CASSETSLGTDTQYF. The CDR3 DNA reads TGTGCCAGCAGTGAAACTAGCCTCGGAACAGATACGCAGTATTTT.

This clone has only one observation. This chain links TRBV11-1 with TRBJ2-7; TRBD2 matches 14 bases. The CDR3 is made up of 15 amino acids. The V and J ends lost 5 bases and 5 bases, in that order; junction bases with no gene match: 5. Per germline, CDR1 SGHAT and CDR2 FQDESV (reference sequence). CDR3: CASSPPGLAGDEQYF. DNA for the CDR3: TGTGCCAGCAGCCCGCCGGGACTAGCGGGAGACGAGCAGTACTTC.

This clone has a single count. This rearrangement joins TRBV7-6 to TRBJ1-1; TRBD1 is a possible D gene (5 bases). Trimming took off 1 base at V and 4 bases at J, with 7 bases between the two ends. The CDR3 consists of 13 residues. The germline gives CDR1 SGHVS, CDR2 FNYEAQ. This chain's CDR3 is CASSLGTFTEAFF. The CDR3 nucleotides are TGTGCCAGCAGCTTAGGGACATTCACTGAAGCTTTCTTT. Filled out from reference TRBV7-6 and TRBJ1-1, the complete variable domain reads GAGVSQSPRYKVTKRGQDVALRCDPISGHVSLYWYRQALGQGPEFLTYFNYEAQQDKSGLPNDRFSAERPEGSISTLTIQRTEQRDSAMYRCASSLGTFTEAFFGQGTRLTVV.

This rearrangement joins TRBV5-8 to TRBJ1-2, with D uncertain. CDR1 SGHTS and CDR2 YDEGEE come from the germline V gene. The V and J ends lost 4 bases and 2 bases respectively, with 6 bases between them. This CDR3 contains 12 residues. The CDR3 is CASSPLNYGYTF. In DNA, the CDR3 is TGTGCCAGCAGCCCCCTAAACTATGGCTACACCTTC.

The CDR3 DNA sequence: TGTGCCAGCGTTCCTGGGGCGAACTATGGCTACACCTTC. This encodes CASVPGANYGYTF. This sequence joins TRBV19 and TRBJ1-2; tentative D call: TRBD1 (5 bases). There are 13 residues in the CDR3. The germline V gene has CDR1 LNHDA and CDR2 SQIVND (reference sequence). The V end lost 9 bases, the J end lost 2 bases, and 13 bases lay between the germline ends.

This chain connects TRBV6-1 to TRBJ2-1, with 8 nucleotides matching TRBD2. CDR3 length: 15 residues. Germline values: CDR1 MNHNS, CDR2 SASEGT. V was pared by 1 base and J by 4 bases, with 3 bases of the junction left unmatched. The CDR3 sequence is CASSEGAGGYNEQFF. In DNA, the CDR3 is TGTGCCAGCAGTGAAGGGGCGGGAGGTTACAATGAGCAGTTCTTC.

V gene TRBV9 combines with J gene TRBJ2-5; TRBD2 aligns across 10 bases. The CDR3 runs 15 residues. Germline trimming cut 4 bases from V and 6 bases from J; bases unmatched to any gene: 9. Germline assignment: CDR1 SGDLS and CDR2 YYNGEE. CDR3 nucleotides: TGTGCCAGCAGCCCCCCAGGAGCGGGGGGGAAGACCCAGTACTTC. Its protein product is CASSPPGAGGKTQYF. Complete variable domain (other parts from reference TRBV9 and TRBJ2-5): DSGVTQTPKHLITATGQRVTLRCSPRSGDLSVYWYQQSLDQGLQFLIQYYNGEERAKGNILERFSAQQFPDLHSELNLSSLELGDSALYFCASSPPGAGGKTQYFGPGTRLLVL.

The chain carries TRBV5-1 and TRBJ2-2, with 8 bases identical to TRBD2. This CDR3 spans 16 amino acids. The V and J ends lost 4 bases and 8 bases, in that order; junction bases with no gene match: 13. Germline-derived CDR1 and CDR2 are SGHRS and YFSETQ. The CDR3 sequence: CASSTGTRGYVGELFF. CDR3 coding DNA: TGCGCCAGCAGCACTGGGACTAGGGGATACGTAGGGGAGCTGTTTTTT.

The chain has TRBV5-6 and TRBJ2-2, with D possibly matching TRBD1 (6 bases). This CDR3 is built from 16 residues. Germline V lookup: CDR1 SGHDT, CDR2 YYEEEE. V was trimmed by 2 bases and J by 4 bases, leaving 15 bases between them. CDR3 region: CASSFRVQGPTGELFF. The CDR3 DNA is TGTGCCAGCAGCTTTAGGGTGCAGGGGCCCACCGGGGAGCTGTTTTTT.